The 15 T cell receptor beta chains presented below share a single source sample, sequenced in a study of blood T cell repertoires in COVID-19 (TCRdb year 2020). Preparation of the library involved the immunoSEQ multiplex PCR assay. The immuneACCESS repertoire file appears here via TCRdb, limited to in-frame rearrangements. These files lack a portion of the clones; in checked studies, under half of the deficit traces to unresolved V genes, and the cause of the others is not known. This sample is represented by under 300,000 clones; approximately 84% of them were singletons. The leading ten clones occupy approximately 1.5% of the sample. Source material: peripheral blood. The origin of the receptors is a human donor with COVID-19, enrolled during active disease. The donor label of this sample is uncertain.

This chain joins TRBV30 and TRBJ2-1; possible D gene TRBD2, 6 bases. V lost 0 bases and J 0 bases, leaving 18 bases between the germline ends. Germline CDR1 GTSNPN, CDR2 SVGIG (reference sequence). The CDR3 spans 18 residues. The CDR3 sequence is CAWSVRFLGGPSYNEQFF. The CDR3 DNA reads TGTGCCTGGAGTGTACGATTTCTGGGGGGACCCTCCTACAATGAGCAGTTCTTC. Using reference TRBV30 and TRBJ2-1 for the parts outside the CDR3, the full variable domain is SQTIHQWPATLVQPVGSPLSLECTVEGTSNPNLYWYRQAAGRGLQLLFYSVGIGQISSEVPQNLSASRPQDRQFILSSKKLLLSDSGFYLCAWSVRFLGGPSYNEQFFGPGTRLTVL.

V and J are TRBV19 and TRBJ1-1, with 7 positions matching TRBD1. Germline values: CDR1 LNHDA, CDR2 SQIVND (reference sequence). V gave up 4 bases and J gave up 4 bases; unmatched junction bases: 6. There are 14 residues in the CDR3. The CDR3 coding sequence is TGTGCCAGTAGTAAGTTACAGGGGATCACTGAAGCTTTCTTT. Translated: CASSKLQGITEAFF.

The chain links TRBV3-1 (or the pseudogene TRBV3-2) to TRBJ2-5, with D hard to call. Germline lookup yields CDR1 LGHDT and CDR2 YNNKEL (reference sequence). Between the trimmed V and J ends, which lost 0 bases and 6 bases, there was a span of 11 bases. The CDR3 has 14 amino acids. This CDR3 is CASSQDARGQTQYF. CDR3 DNA: TGTGCCAGCAGCCAAGACGCTCGTGGGCAGACCCAGTACTTC.

The J gene is TRBJ1-5, the V gene TRBV5-8, with D perhaps TRBD1 (6 bases). This CDR3 has 15 amino acids. Trimming left V 5 bases short and J 4 bases short, with 16 bases between. CDR1 is SGHTS, CDR2 YDEGEE, per germline. DNA for the CDR3: TGTGCCAGCAGTTTCCAGGGGCTTTCGAATCAGCCCCAGCATTTT. It codes for CASSFQGLSNQPQHF.

V usage is TRBV5-1 and J usage is TRBJ2-1, with 10 bases that match TRBD2. The germline CDR1 and CDR2 sequences are SGHRS and YFSETQ. The CDR3 sequence is 16 residues long. The V segment lost 0 bases and the J segment 7 bases; nucleotides outside the gene matches: 7. CDR3 DNA sequence: TGCGCCAGCAGCTTGGCCTCTAGCGGGAGTTTAAATGAGCAGTTCTTC. Translated: CASSLASSGSLNEQFF.

V usage is TRBV5-6 and J usage is TRBJ1-2, with 10 bases lining up with TRBD1. The CDR3 is made up of 16 amino acids. The germline V gene encodes CDR1 SGHDT and CDR2 YYEEEE. Losses at the gene ends were 5 bases for V and 2 bases for J; bases not matched to a gene: 9. In DNA form, the CDR3 reads TGTGCCAGCAGTGCCGGGACAGGGGTATACAACTATGGCTACACCTTC. Translating gives CASSAGTGVYNYGYTF.

This chain links TRBV29-1 with TRBJ1-1; D is unresolved. The V gene lost 5 bases and the J gene lost 4 bases, with 17 bases spanning the gap. The CDR3 runs 14 residues. Germline assignment: CDR1 SQVTM and CDR2 ANQGSEA. The CDR3 DNA sequence: TGCAGCGTTCAATTGAGGGTTGGTGGCACTGAAGCTTTCTTT. Amino acid sequence: CSVQLRVGGTEAFF. Drawing the rest from reference TRBV29-1 and TRBJ1-1, the complete variable domain is SAVISQKPSRDICQRGTSLTIQCQVDSQVTMMFWYRQQPGQSLTLIATANQGSEATYESGFVIDKFPISRPNLTFSTLTVSNMSPEDSSIYLCSVQLRVGGTEAFFGQGTRLTVV.

The V and J genes are TRBV20-1 and TRBJ2-5; D gene uncertain. CDR1 and CDR2 from the germline V gene are DFQATT and SNEGSKA (reference sequence). CDR3 size: 11 residues. V lost 4 bases and J lost 1, with 4 bases in between. The DNA of the CDR3 is TGCAGTGCTACCCGCCAAGAGACCCAGTACTTC. Encoded protein: CSATRQETQYF.

The genes are TRBV18 and TRBJ2-2, with TRBD2 matching 14 bases. The CDR3 is 17 amino acids. Germline trimming cut 4 bases from V and 3 bases from J; bases unmatched to any gene: 4. Germline CDR1 KGHSH, CDR2 LQKENI. The CDR3 loop reads CASSRLAGGPDTGELFF. The CDR3 DNA follows: TGTGCCAGCTCACGACTAGCGGGAGGGCCAGACACCGGGGAGCTGTTTTTT.

Remarks on this clone: At the DNA level, this CDR3 is encoded by other sequences in the same sample as well. The chain employs TRBV9 and TRBJ2-7; no definite D call. CDR1 and CDR2 (germline): SGDLS, YYNGEE. The length of the CDR3 is 13 residues. V was pared by 0 bases and J by 1 base, with 5 bases between. The DNA for the CDR3 is TGTGCCAGCAGCGTAGCAGGATCCTACGAGCAGTACTTC. Protein sequence: CASSVAGSYEQYF.

The gene calls are TRBV12-3 or TRBV12-4 and TRBJ2-5, with 7 positions matching TRBD2. V gave up 8 bases and J gave up 2 bases; unmatched junction bases: 5. The CDR3 spans 13 residues. CDR3 coding DNA: TGTGCCAGCGGGAGGGGCTCACAAGAGACCCAGTACTTC. Its translation is CASGRGSQETQYF.

The rearrangement uses TRBV6-6 and TRBJ1-2; TRBD1 aligns across 7 bases. The ends lost 4 bases at V and 6 bases at J; junction bases unmatched: 8. This CDR3 spans 14 amino acids. Germline V gene lookup returns CDR1 MNHNY and CDR2 SVGAGI (reference sequence). The CDR3 DNA reads TGTGCCAGCAGTTGGGACGGGACAGTGGATGGCTACACCTTC. As protein: CASSWDGTVDGYTF.

The rearrangement joins TRBV28 to TRBJ1-3; 9 bases align to TRBD1. Germline V gives CDR1 MDHEN, CDR2 SYDVKM. J lost 8 bases, V lost 3 bases, and 5 bases had no gene match. This CDR3 spans 14 amino acids. The CDR3: CASSLGTGSDTIYF. The CDR3 DNA follows: TGTGCCAGCAGTTTGGGGACAGGGTCGGACACCATATATTTT.

The CDR3 here is CASSFQGPDTDTQYF. CDR3 DNA sequence: TGCGCCAGCAGCTTTCAGGGGCCAGACACAGATACGCAGTATTTT. The chain is built from TRBV5-1 and TRBJ2-3; D is possibly TRBD1 (6 bases). Trimming left V 2 bases short and J 2 bases short, with 12 bases between. Germline CDR1 is SGHRS and CDR2 is YFSETQ. This CDR3 has 15 residues.

The chain is built from TRBV2 and TRBJ1-5; 7 bases are shared with TRBD1. Germline V gene lookup returns CDR1 SNHLY and CDR2 FYNNEI. This CDR3 region has 15 residues. V gave up 8 bases and J gave up 7 bases; unmatched junction bases: 14. The CDR3 spells CASLLGRTRGQPQHF. In DNA, the CDR3 is TGTGCCAGCCTCCTTGGGCGGACCAGGGGGCAGCCCCAGCATTTT.